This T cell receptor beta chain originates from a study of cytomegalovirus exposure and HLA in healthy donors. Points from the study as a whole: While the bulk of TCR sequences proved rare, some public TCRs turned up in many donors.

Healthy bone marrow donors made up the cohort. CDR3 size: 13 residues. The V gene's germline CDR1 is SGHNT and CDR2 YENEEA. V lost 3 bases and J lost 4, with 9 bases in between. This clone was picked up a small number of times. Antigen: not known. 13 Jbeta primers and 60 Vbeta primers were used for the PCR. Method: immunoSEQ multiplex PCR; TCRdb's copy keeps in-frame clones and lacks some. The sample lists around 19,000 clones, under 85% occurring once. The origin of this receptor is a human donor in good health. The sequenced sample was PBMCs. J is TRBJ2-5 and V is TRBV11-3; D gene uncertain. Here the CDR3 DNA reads TGTGCCAGCAGCTTCTCCTATCGAGAGACCCAGTACTTC. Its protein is CASSFSYRETQYF.